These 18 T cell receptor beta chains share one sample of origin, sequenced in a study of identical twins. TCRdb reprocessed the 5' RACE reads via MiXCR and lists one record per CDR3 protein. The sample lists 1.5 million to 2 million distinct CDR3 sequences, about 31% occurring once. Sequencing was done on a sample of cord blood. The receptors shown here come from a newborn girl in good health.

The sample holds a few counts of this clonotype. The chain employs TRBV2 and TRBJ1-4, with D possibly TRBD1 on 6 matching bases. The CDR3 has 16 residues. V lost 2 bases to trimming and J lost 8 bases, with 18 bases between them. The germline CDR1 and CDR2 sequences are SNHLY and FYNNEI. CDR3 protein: CASSEQGTLGQEKLFF. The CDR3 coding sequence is TGTGCCAGCAGTGAACAGGGCACCCTTGGACAGGAAAAACTGTTTTTT.

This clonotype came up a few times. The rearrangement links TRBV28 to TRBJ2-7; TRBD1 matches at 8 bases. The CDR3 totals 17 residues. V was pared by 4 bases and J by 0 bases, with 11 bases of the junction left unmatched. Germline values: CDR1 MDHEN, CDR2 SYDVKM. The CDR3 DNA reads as TGTGCCAGCAGTTCGGACAGGGCTAGCGCGTCCTCCTACGAGCAGTACTTC. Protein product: CASSSDRASASSYEQYF. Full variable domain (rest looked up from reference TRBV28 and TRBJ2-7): DVKVTQSSRYLVKRTGEKVFLECVQDMDHENMFWYRQDPGLGLRLIYFSYDVKMKEKGDIPEGYSVSREKKERFSLILESASTNQTSMYLCASSSDRASASSYEQYFGPGTRLTVT.

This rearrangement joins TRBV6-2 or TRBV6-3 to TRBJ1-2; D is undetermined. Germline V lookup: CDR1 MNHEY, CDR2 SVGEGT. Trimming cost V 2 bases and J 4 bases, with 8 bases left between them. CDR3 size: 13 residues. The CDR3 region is CASSYKKGYGYTF. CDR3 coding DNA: TGTGCCAGCAGTTACAAGAAGGGCTATGGCTACACCTTC.

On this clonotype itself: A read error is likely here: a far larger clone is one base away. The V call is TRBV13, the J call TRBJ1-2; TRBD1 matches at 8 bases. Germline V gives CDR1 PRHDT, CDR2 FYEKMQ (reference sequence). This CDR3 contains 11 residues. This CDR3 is CVSSTGGGYTF. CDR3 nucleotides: TGTGTCAGCAGTACAGGGGGAGGCTACACCTTC.

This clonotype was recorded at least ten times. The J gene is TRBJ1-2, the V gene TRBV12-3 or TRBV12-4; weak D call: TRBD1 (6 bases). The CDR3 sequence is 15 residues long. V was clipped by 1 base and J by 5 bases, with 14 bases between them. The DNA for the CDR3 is TGTGCCAGCAGTTTAGGGGGGACAACTCCTTATGGCTACACCTTC. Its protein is CASSLGGTTPYGYTF.

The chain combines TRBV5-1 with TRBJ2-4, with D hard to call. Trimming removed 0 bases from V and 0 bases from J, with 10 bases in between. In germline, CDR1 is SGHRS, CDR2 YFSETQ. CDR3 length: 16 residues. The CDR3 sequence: CASSLGRALAKNIQYF. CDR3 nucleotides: TGCGCCAGCAGCTTGGGACGGGCGCTAGCCAAAAACATTCAGTACTTC.

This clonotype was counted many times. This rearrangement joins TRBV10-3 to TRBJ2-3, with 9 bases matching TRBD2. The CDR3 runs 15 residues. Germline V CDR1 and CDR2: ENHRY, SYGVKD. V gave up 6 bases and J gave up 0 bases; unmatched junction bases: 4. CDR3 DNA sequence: TGTGCCATCAGGGCCGGGACTAGCAGCACAGATACGCAGTATTTT. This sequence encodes CAIRAGTSSTDTQYF.

CDR3 nucleotides: TGTGCCAGCAGTTTCAGACTAAAGGAAGGCCCAGATACGCAGTATTTT. Its translation is CASSFRLKEGPDTQYF. This chain connects TRBV12-3 or TRBV12-4 to TRBJ2-3, with D maybe TRBD2 (5 bases). V lost 3 bases, J lost 4 bases, and 17 bases lay in between. The CDR3 runs 16 residues.

CDR3 amino acids: CSGRGDTGELFF. CDR3 sequence (DNA): TGCAGCGGAAGAGGTGACACCGGGGAGCTGTTTTTT. V usage is TRBV29-1 and J usage is TRBJ2-2, with D unclear. From germline, CDR1 is SQVTM and CDR2 ANQGSEA. The germline V and J ends were trimmed by 7 bases and 3 bases, with 9 bases remaining between them. The CDR3 length is 12 residues.

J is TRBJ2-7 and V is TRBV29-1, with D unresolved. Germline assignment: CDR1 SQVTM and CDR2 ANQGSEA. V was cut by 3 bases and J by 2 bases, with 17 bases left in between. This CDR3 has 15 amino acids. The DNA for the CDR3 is TGCAGCGTTGATCGTCCTCTCGCGGACCCCTACGAGCAGTACTTC. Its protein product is CSVDRPLADPYEQYF.

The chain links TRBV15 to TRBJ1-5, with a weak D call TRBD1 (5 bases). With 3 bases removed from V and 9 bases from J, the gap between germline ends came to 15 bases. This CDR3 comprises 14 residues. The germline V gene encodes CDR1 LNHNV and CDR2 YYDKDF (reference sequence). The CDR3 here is CATSSHGGGRPQHF. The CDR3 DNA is TGTGCCACCAGCAGCCACGGGGGGGGAAGGCCCCAGCATTTT.

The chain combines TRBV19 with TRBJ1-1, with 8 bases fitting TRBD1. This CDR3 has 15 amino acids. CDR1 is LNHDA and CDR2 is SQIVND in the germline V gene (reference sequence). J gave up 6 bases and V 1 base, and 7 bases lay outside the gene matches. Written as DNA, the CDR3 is TGTGCCAGTAGTATAGTTGCAGGGGGCGCATCTGAAGCTTTCTTT. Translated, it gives CASSIVAGGASEAFF.

The CDR3 coding sequence is TGTGCCAGCAGCCCCGAGAGACGAGGTACGCAGTATTTT. Protein product: CASSPERRGTQYF. The rearrangement joins TRBV11-2 to TRBJ2-3; D is unclear. In germline, CDR1 is SGHAT, CDR2 FQNNGV. The germline V and J ends were trimmed by 5 bases and 8 bases, with 14 bases remaining between them. This CDR3 contains 13 residues.

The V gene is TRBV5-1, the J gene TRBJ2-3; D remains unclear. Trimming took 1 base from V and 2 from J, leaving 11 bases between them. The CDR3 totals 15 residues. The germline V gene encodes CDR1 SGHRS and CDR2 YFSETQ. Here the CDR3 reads CASSLMAADTDTQYF. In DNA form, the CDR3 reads TGCGCCAGCAGCTTGATGGCAGCTGACACAGATACGCAGTATTTT.

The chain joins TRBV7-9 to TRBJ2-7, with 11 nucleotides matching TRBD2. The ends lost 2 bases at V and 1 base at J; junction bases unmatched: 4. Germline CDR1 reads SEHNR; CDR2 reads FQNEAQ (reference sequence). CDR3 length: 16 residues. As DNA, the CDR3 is TGTGCCAGCAGCTTATTCGGACTAGCGGGTTCCTACGAGCAGTACTTC. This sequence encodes CASSLFGLAGSYEQYF.

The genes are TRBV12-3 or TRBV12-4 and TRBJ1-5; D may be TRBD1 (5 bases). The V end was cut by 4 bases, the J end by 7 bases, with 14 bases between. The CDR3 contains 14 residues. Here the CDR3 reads CASSWARGEQPQHF. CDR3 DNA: TGTGCCAGCAGTTGGGCCCGGGGCGAGCAGCCCCAGCATTTT.

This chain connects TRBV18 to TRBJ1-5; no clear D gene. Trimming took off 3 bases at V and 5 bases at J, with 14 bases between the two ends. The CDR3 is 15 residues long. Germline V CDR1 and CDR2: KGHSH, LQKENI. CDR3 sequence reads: CASSPDGVRHQPQHF. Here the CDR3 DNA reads TGTGCCAGCTCACCCGACGGGGTTCGCCATCAGCCCCAGCATTTT.

The CDR3 sequence is CASSIEAGNQPQHF. CDR3 nucleotide sequence: TGTGCCAGTAGTATCGAGGCAGGGAATCAGCCCCAGCATTTT. This rearrangement joins TRBV19 to TRBJ1-5, with D tentatively TRBD1 (5 bases). V was trimmed by 3 bases and J by 4 bases, leaving 10 bases between them. From germline, CDR1 is LNHDA and CDR2 SQIVND (reference sequence). The CDR3 is 14 amino acids.